This T cell receptor beta chain is from a study of T-cell memory formation after mild COVID-19. Study background: Largely, TCR clusters stayed within a single donor.

The CDR3 is 15 amino acids. The V segment lost 3 bases and the J segment 4 bases; nucleotides outside the gene matches: 6. This clonotype was observed a handful of times. TCRdb redid the calling of the 5' RACE reads with MiXCR, one entry per CDR3 protein. The sample holds some 600,000 distinct CDR3 sequences, 17% seen once. The material sequenced was PBMCs or a T cell subset sorted from them (not recorded which). The sequence was collected from an adult woman who had mild COVID-19 (a few samples of this study predate the infection). Cell type and time point are not known. V gene TRBV12-3 or TRBV12-4 combines with J gene TRBJ2-1; TRBD2 matches 7 bases. The CDR3 protein is CASSLWGGEYNEQFF. The CDR3 DNA sequence: TGTGCCAGCAGTTTGTGGGGGGGAGAGTACAATGAGCAGTTCTTC.